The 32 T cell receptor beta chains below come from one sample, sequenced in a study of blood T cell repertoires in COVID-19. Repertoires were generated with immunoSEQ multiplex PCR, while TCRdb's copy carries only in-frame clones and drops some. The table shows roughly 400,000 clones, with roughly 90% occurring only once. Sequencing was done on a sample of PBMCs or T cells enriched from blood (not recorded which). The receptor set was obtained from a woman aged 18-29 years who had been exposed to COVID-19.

The DNA for the CDR3 is TGTGCCACCAGTGCCCCGCGGTCCGGGACAGGGGCCTACTCCTACGAGCAGTACTTC. This encodes CATSAPRSGTGAYSYEQYF. The gene calls are TRBV24-1 and TRBJ2-7, with 10 bases matching TRBD1. Germline V gene lookup returns CDR1 KGHDR and CDR2 SFDVKD. The CDR3 spans 19 residues. With 5 bases clipped from V and 0 bases from J, the junction kept 15 bases outside the gene matches.

The CDR3 sequence: CSASPVNEQYF. The CDR3 coding sequence is TGCAGTGCTAGCCCGGTGAACGAGCAGTACTTC. V gene TRBV20-1 combines with J gene TRBJ2-7; D is ambiguous. The germline V and J ends were trimmed by 3 bases and 5 bases, with 8 bases remaining between them. CDR3 size: 11 residues. Germline CDR1 DFQATT, CDR2 SNEGSKA (reference sequence).

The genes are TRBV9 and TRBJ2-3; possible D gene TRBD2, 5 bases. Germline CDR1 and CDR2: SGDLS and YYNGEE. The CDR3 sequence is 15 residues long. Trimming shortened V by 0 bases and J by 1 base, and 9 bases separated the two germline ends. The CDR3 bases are TGTGCCAGCAGCGTAGTGAGCGGCCGCACAGATACGCAGTATTTT. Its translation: CASSVVSGRTDTQYF.

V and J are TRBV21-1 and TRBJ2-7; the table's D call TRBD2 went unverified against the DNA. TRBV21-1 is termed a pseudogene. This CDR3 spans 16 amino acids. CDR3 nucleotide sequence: TGTGCCAGCAGCAAATCGGGAGCCAGGATAGACTACGAGCAGTACTTC. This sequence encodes CASSKSGARIDYEQYF.

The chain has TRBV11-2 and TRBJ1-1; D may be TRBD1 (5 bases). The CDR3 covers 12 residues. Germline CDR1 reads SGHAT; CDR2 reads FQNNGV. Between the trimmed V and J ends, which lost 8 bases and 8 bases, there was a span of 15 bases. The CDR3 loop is CASLGLQVEAFF. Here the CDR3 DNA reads TGTGCCAGCTTGGGCCTACAGGTCGAAGCTTTCTTT.

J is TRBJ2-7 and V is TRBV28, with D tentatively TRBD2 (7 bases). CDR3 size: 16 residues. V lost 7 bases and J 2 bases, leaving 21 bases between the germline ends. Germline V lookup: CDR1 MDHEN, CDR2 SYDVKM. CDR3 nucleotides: TGTGCCAGCACCCCGGGGTCGGGGGGCCCAACCTACGAGCAGTACTTC. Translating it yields CASTPGSGGPTYEQYF.

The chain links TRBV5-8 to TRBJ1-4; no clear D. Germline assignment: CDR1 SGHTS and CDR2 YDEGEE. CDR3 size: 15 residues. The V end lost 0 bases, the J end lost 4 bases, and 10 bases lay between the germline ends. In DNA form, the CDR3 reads TGTGCCAGCAGCTTGGTTGGAGTTAGTAATGAAAAACTGTTTTTT. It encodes CASSLVGVSNEKLFF.

The CDR3 DNA reads TGTGCCAGCAGCCCCGGGACACTCTTAGGGGTCCAGTCCGGAAACACCATATATTTT. It codes for CASSPGTLLGVQSGNTIYF. The chain carries TRBV2 and TRBJ1-3, with D possibly being TRBD1 (6 bases). The CDR3 is 19 amino acids. Looked up from germline, CDR1 is SNHLY and CDR2 is FYNNEI. V lost 6 bases and J lost 4, with 28 bases in between.

CDR3 DNA sequence: TGTGCCAGCAGTTTAACTACAGGGGGGTATGGCTACACCTTC. It yields the protein CASSLTTGGYGYTF. V and J are TRBV28 and TRBJ1-2, with 8 positions matching TRBD1. The CDR3 has 14 residues. Per the germline V gene, CDR1 is MDHEN and CDR2 is SYDVKM. With 2 bases clipped from V and 5 bases from J, the junction kept 4 bases outside the gene matches.

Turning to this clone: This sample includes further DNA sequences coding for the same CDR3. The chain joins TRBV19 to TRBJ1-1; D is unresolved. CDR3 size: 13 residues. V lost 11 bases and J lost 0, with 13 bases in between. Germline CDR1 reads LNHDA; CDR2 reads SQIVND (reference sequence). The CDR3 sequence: CASGGRMNTEAFF. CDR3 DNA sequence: TGTGCCTCCGGCGGGCGGATGAACACTGAAGCTTTCTTT.

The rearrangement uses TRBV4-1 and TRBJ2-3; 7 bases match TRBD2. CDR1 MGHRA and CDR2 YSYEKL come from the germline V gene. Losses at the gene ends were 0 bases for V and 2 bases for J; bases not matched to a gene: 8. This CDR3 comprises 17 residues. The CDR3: CASSQEGRAAPTDTQYF. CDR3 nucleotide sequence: TGCGCCAGCAGCCAAGAGGGGAGGGCCGCCCCCACAGATACGCAGTATTTT.

The CDR3 bases are TGCGCCAGCAGCCAAGAGGGGTCAGGGGGGCAGCCCCAGCATTTT. It encodes CASSQEGSGGQPQHF. The chain combines TRBV4-1 with TRBJ1-5; 7 bases agree with TRBD1. This CDR3 comprises 15 residues. Germline assignment: CDR1 MGHRA and CDR2 YSYEKL. V gave up 0 bases and J gave up 7 bases; unmatched junction bases: 6.

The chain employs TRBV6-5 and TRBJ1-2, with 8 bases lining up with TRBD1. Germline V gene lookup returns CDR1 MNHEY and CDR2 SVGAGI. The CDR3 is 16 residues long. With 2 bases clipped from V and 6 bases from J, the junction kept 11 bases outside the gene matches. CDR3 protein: CASSYIPTGGKNGYTF. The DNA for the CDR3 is TGTGCCAGCAGTTACATCCCAACAGGGGGAAAAAATGGCTACACCTTC.

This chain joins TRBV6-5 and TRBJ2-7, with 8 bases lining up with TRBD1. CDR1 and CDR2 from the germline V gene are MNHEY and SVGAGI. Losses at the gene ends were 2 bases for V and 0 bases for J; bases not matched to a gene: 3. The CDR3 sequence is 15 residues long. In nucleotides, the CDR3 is TGTGCCAGCAGTTACATTACAGGGGGCTCCTACGAGCAGTACTTC. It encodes CASSYITGGSYEQYF.

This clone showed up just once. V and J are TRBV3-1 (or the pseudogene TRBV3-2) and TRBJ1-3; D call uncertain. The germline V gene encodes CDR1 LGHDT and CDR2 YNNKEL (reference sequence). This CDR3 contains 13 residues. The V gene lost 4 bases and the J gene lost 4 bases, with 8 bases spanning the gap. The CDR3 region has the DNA TGTGCCAGCAGCCCTCGAGTGGGAAACACCATATATTTT. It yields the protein CASSPRVGNTIYF.

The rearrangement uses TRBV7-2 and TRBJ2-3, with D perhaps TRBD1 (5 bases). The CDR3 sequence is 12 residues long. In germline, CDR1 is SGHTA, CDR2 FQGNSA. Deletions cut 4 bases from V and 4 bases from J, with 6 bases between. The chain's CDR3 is CASSWGSDTQYF. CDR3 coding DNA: TGTGCCAGCAGCTGGGGCTCAGATACGCAGTATTTT.

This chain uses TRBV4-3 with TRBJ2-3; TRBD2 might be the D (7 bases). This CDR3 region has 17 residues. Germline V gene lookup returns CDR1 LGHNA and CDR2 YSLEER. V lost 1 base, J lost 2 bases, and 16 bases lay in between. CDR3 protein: CASSQAGAGANTDTQYF. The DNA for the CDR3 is TGCGCCAGCAGCCAAGCAGGGGCGGGGGCGAACACAGATACGCAGTATTTT.

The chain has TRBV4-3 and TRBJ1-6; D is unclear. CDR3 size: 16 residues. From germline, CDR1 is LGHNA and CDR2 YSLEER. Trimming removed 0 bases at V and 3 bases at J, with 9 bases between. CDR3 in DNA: TGCGCCAGCAGCCAAGATAGCCAAAACTATAATTCACCCCTCCACTTT. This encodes CASSQDSQNYNSPLHF.

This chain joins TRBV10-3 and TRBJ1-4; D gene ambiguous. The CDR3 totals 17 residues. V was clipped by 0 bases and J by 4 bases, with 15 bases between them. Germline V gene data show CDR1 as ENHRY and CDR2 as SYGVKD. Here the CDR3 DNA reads TGTGCCATCAGTGAGTCGATTTACGATACCGGTAATGAAAAACTGTTTTTT. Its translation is CAISESIYDTGNEKLFF.

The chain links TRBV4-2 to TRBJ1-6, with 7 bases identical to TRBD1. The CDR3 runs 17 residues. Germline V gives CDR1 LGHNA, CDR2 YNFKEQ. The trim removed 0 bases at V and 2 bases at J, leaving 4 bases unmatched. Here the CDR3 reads CASSQDSGGTYNSPLHF. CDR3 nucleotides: TGTGCCAGCAGCCAAGATTCAGGGGGAACCTATAATTCACCCCTCCACTTT.

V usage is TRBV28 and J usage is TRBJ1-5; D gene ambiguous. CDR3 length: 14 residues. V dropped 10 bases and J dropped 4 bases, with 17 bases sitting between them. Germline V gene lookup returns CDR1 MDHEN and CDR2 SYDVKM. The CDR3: CATTAGWRNQPQHF. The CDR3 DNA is TGTGCCACCACAGCGGGGTGGCGGAATCAGCCCCAGCATTTT.

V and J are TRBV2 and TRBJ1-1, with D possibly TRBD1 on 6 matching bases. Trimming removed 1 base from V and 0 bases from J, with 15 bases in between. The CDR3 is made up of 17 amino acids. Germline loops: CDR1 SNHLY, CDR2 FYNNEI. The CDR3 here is CASSEEGHLNLNTEAFF. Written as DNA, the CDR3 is TGTGCCAGCAGTGAAGAGGGACACCTTAACCTGAACACTGAAGCTTTCTTT.

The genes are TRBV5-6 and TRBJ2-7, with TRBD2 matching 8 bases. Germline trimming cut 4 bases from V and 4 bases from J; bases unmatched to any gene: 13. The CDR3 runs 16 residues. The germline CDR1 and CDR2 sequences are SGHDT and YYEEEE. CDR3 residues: CASSRKAGVGGYEQYF. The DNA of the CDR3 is TGTGCCAGCAGCCGAAAAGCGGGGGTAGGGGGATACGAGCAGTACTTC.

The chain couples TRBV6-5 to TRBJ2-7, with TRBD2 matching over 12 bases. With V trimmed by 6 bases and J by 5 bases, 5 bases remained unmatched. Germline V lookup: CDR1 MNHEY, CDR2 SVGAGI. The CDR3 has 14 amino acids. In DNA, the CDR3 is TGTGCCAGCAGGAGGACTAGCGGGGAACACGAGCAGTACTTC. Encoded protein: CASRRTSGEHEQYF.

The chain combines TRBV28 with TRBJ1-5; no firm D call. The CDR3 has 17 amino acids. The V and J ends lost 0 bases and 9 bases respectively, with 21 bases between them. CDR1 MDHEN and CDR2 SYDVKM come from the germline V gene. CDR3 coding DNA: TGTGCCAGCAGTTTATGGGGAGGGAAGGAGTTGATCGGGCCCCAGCATTTT. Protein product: CASSLWGGKELIGPQHF.

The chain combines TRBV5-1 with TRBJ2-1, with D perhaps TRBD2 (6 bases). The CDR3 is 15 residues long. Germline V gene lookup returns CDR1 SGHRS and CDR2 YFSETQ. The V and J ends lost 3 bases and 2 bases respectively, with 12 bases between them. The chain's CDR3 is CASSSGTGTYNEQFF. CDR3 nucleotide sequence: TGCGCCAGCAGCTCCGGGACTGGTACCTACAATGAGCAGTTCTTC.

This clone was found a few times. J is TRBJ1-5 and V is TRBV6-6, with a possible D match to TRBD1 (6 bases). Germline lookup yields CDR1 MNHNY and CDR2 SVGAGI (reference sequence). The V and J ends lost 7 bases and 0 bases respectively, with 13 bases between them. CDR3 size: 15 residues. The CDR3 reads CASTDQGHSNQPQHF. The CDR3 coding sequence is TGTGCCAGCACCGATCAGGGACATAGCAATCAGCCCCAGCATTTT.

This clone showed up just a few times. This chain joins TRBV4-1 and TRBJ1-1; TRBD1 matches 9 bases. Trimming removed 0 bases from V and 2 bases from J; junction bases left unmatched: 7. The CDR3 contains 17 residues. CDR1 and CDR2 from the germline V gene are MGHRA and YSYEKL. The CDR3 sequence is CASSQEGTGSFNTEAFF. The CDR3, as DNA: TGCGCCAGCAGCCAAGAAGGGACAGGGAGTTTCAACACTGAAGCTTTCTTT.

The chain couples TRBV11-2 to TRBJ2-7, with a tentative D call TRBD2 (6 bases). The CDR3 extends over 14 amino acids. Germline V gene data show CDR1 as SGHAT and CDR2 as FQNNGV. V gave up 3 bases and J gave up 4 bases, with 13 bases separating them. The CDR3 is CASSFGGVKYEQYF. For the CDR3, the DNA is TGTGCCAGCAGCTTCGGAGGGGTAAAGTACGAGCAGTACTTC.

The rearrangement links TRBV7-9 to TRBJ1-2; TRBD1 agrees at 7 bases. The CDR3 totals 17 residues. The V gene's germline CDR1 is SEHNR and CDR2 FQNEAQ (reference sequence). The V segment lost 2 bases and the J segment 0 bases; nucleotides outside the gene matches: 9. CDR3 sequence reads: CASSLLGQEATNYGYTF. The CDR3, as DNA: TGTGCCAGCAGCTTACTCGGACAGGAGGCGACTAACTATGGCTACACCTTC.

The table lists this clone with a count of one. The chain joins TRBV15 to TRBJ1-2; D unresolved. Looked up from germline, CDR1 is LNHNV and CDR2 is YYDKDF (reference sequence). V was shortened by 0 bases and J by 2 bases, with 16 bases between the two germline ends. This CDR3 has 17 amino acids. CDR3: CATSREIGSAMNYGYTF. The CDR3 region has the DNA TGTGCCACCAGCAGAGAGATTGGGTCAGCGATGAACTATGGCTACACCTTC.

CDR3 protein: CASSLDPPRAYNEKLFF. The CDR3 region has the DNA TGTGCCAGCAGCTTAGATCCGCCGAGAGCCTATAATGAAAAACTGTTTTTT. V usage is TRBV7-2 and J usage is TRBJ1-4; D not certain. In germline, CDR1 is SGHTA, CDR2 FQGNSA. The germline V and J ends were trimmed by 1 base and 4 bases, with 16 bases remaining between them. The length of the CDR3 is 17 residues.